This record covers a single TCR beta chain. TCRdb reanalysed the RT-PCR reads using MiXCR and keeps one entry per CDR3 protein. The sample lists more than 600,000 distinct CDR3 sequences; around 14% were seen once. The clonotype originates from a female donor in good health, serving as a healthy control. Input material: memory CD4+ T cells from blood.

CDR3 in amino acids: CASSYSRREGQLNEQFF. The CDR3 DNA sequence: TGTGCCAGCAGTTACTCCCGACGGGAGGGCCAATTGAATGAGCAGTTCTTC. The chain uses TRBV6-2 or TRBV6-3 and TRBJ2-1, with 8 bases identical to TRBD2. Germline loops: CDR1 MNHEY, CDR2 SVGEGT. The CDR3 totals 17 residues. V lost 0 bases, J lost 7 bases, and 11 bases stayed unmatched.